What follows is one T cell receptor beta chain and its context. It has no known antigen specificity. Qualities for individual bases were not recorded, and no much larger clone is one base off. The data originate from a study of CD4 and CD8 cells across lung adenocarcinoma regions (dated by TCRdb to the late 2010s). Study-level background: Intratumor heterogeneity of the T cell receptor repertoire was examined by comparing tumor centers with tumor margins.

The donors were patients who had localized lung adenocarcinoma, which is a subtype of non-small cell lung cancer. Samples were obtained from the centers of localized lung adenocarcinomas. For TCR repertoire analysis, CD4+ T cells from tumor tissue were profiled apart from CD8+ T cells. The library was produced with PCR. The data were produced on a HiSeq X Ten. TCRdb reran the public reads through fastp at Q25 and MiXCR, keeping productive beta chains. For every CDR3 protein sequence, its rows merge into one entry that carries the most common genes and DNA. Within this sample are just over 4,000 distinct CDR3 sequences, with 60% to 75% of them counted one time only. The top ten hold under 20% of the sample. The CDR3 runs 18 amino acids, cysteine and phenylalanine included. Kept here is only the CDR3 DNA, which spans 54 bases and is read in frame from base 1. For CDR1 and CDR2, the germline V gene lists MNHNS and SASEGT.

This chain is built from TRBV6-1 and TRBJ2-5; the central 10 bases match TRBD2. Gene TRBJ2-7 matches the end of the DNA better, so the J call may be wrong. Input material: CD4+ T cells from the center of a lung tumor. The cell subset or site tag for this specimen amounts to: tumor center region. The sequence derives from a male donor with lung adenocarcinoma. The CD4 and CD8 labels of this study may be unreliable. The CDR3 amino acid sequence is: CASRQRGTSVSLAYEQYF. The nucleotides are TGTGCCAGCAGACAACGTGGGACTAGCGTTTCGCTGGCTTACGAGCAGTACTTC.